This TCR beta chain comes out of a study of T cell changes during pregnancy in multiple sclerosis. TCRdb keeps only in-frame clones here, not all; method: immunoSEQ multiplex PCR. The table lists about 59,000 clones, over 80% of them singletons. This CDR3 is 14 amino acids long. Trimming cost V 2 bases and J 7 bases; bases outside gene matches: 5. Per germline, CDR1 ENHRY and CDR2 SYGVKD. This clonotype was obtained from a female donor in good health, enrolled as a control in a pregnancy study. The material sequenced was peripheral blood, taken in the first trimester of pregnancy. The genes are TRBV10-3 and TRBJ1-2; the match to TRBD1 covers 9 bases. The chain's CDR3 is CAISETGGVGGYTF. CDR3 DNA sequence: TGTGCCATCAGTGAGACAGGGGGCGTCGGTGGCTACACCTTC.